This is a list of T cell receptor beta chains from one sample in a study of blood T cell repertoires in COVID-19. Sequenced by immunoSEQ multiplex PCR; TCRdb stores in-frame clones only, minus some. The sample comprises about 87,000 clones, roughly 80% of which are singletons, and roughly 15% rests with the top ten. Material: peripheral blood. The receptors were gathered from an elderly woman with active or convalescent COVID-19. Each CDR3 is given with its conserved first and last residue. Size values are once, few and many counts, or a class for expanded clones, and some rows have none.

v_gene	j_gene	abundance	CDR3aa
TRBV5-1	TRBJ2-1	NA	CASSNPSGGDEQFF
TRBV18	TRBJ1-6	NA	CASSPATGTNSPLHF
TRBV14	TRBJ2-2	NA	CASSQDMTGELFF
TRBV28	TRBJ2-1	NA	CASSLFAGGMFF
TRBV5-1	TRBJ2-5	NA	CASSLGLAGLETQYF
TRBV4-2	TRBJ2-2	NA	CASSQELAGVSGELFF
TRBV15	TRBJ2-7	NA	CATGRSGGAYEQYF
TRBV19	TRBJ2-7	few	CASSIGDYGTRLYEQYF
TRBV12-3/TRBV12-4	TRBJ1-2	NA	CASSGQGRDRYTF
TRBV7-3	TRBJ2-7	NA	CASKEMGQGSQSYEQYF
TRBV11-2	TRBJ1-6	few	CASSLVASAFSHSPLHF
TRBV9	TRBJ2-5	NA	CASSVGQGARETQYF
TRBV9	TRBJ1-2	NA	CASSAPFQGELDGYTF
TRBV11-2	TRBJ2-5	NA	CASSPRSTRWETQYF
TRBV7-9	TRBJ2-2	NA	CASSSEIGELFF
TRBV19	TRBJ2-4	NA	CASSPLGLAKNIQYF
TRBV5-1	TRBJ2-7	NA	CASSFGTSGGDEQYF
TRBV27	TRBJ2-1	NA	CASSPGLAGASNEQFF
TRBV10-3	TRBJ2-3	NA	CAISARTDTQYF
TRBV4-3	TRBJ2-1	NA	CASSQPGTSGRNEQFF
TRBV6-4	TRBJ2-1	NA	CASSVLGVPCNEQFF
TRBV6-5	TRBJ1-6	once	CASGSGTGGNSPLHF
TRBV7-3	TRBJ2-3	NA	CASSLGPSTDTQYF
TRBV5-1	TRBJ1-2	NA	CASSLGGGKANYGYTF
TRBV5-4	TRBJ1-4	NA	CASSHPGQGHEKLFF
TRBV7-8	TRBJ2-5	NA	CASSLDYSRGETQYF
TRBV5-6	TRBJ2-2	NA	CASSPSHRPGMSGELFF
TRBV7-2	TRBJ2-4	NA	CASSATLRGDKNIQYF
TRBV30	TRBJ2-6	NA	CAWSTGSGANVLTF
TRBV28	TRBJ1-2	few	CASSLERYGYTF
TRBV19	TRBJ1-4	NA	CASSIMEGGRNEKLFF
TRBV6-2/TRBV6-3	TRBJ2-3	once	CASSSRAPDTDTQYF
TRBV20-1	TRBJ2-7	NA	CSARQAYEQYF
TRBV4-2	TRBJ1-1	NA	CASSQDRTANTEAFF
TRBV7-9	TRBJ1-1	NA	CASSQGQGWFTEAFF
TRBV5-1	TRBJ1-4	few	CASSLDHRVWEKLFF
TRBV4-1	TRBJ1-1	NA	CASSSTLQGGGTEAFF
TRBV5-5	TRBJ1-5	NA	CASSLSIQGRVNQPQHF
TRBV24-1	TRBJ2-3	NA	CATSERQGVTDTQYF
TRBV7-2	TRBJ1-5	NA	CASSLKAGSINQPQHF
TRBV10-3	TRBJ1-5	NA	CAISKQGKDQPQHF
TRBV7-2	TRBJ1-1	NA	CASSLAGTTMNTEAFF
TRBV3-1/TRBV3-2	TRBJ2-3	NA	CASSHQYFAAYSTDTQYF
TRBV7-9	TRBJ2-4	NA	CASSQQGNIQYF
TRBV29-1	TRBJ1-4	NA	CSVRWGYGEKLFF
TRBV7-2	TRBJ1-1	NA	CASSLGGPGIEAFF
TRBV25-1	TRBJ2-7	NA	CASSESPRGPYSYEQYF
TRBV5-1	TRBJ2-5	NA	CASSREDSGETQYF
TRBV19	TRBJ1-1	NA	CASSNRQGLEAFF
TRBV5-1	TRBJ1-4	NA	CASSERGQTATNEKLFF
TRBV7-9	TRBJ2-6	NA	CASIPSGANVLTF
TRBV30	TRBJ1-4	NA	CAWSVLATNEKLFF
TRBV7-3	TRBJ2-7	NA	CASSLVGGTRSPAEQYF
TRBV2	TRBJ2-1	NA	CASRTTGFNEQFF
TRBV9	TRBJ1-6	NA	CASSVAAGLTSSPLHF
TRBV13	TRBJ2-1	NA	CASIRWLAASEQFF
TRBV6-5	TRBJ2-1	NA	CASRLFNEQFF
TRBV2	TRBJ2-1	NA	CASSPTGTSWGNEQFF
TRBV7-2	TRBJ2-7	NA	CASSLALAGRGEQYF
TRBV5-1	TRBJ2-1	NA	CASSLTSRFPNEQFF